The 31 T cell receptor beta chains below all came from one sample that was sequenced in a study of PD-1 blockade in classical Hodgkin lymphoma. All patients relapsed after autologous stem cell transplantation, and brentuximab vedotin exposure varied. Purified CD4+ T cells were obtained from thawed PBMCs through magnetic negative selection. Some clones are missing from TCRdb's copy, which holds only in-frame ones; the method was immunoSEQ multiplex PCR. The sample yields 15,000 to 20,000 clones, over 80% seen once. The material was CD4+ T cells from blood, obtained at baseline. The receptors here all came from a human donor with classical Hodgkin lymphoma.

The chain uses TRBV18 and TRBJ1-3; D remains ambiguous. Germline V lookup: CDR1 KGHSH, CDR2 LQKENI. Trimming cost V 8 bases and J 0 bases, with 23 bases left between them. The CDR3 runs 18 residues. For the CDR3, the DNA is TGTGCCAGCGCCGTCGATACGCCAGCTGCTCGCTCTGGAAACACCATATATTTT. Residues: CASAVDTPAARSGNTIYF.

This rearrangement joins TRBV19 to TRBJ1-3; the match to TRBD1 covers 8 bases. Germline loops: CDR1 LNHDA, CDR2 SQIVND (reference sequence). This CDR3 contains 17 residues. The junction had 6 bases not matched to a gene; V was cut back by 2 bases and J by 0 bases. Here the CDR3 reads CASSISRGTGSGNTIYF. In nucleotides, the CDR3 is TGTGCCAGTAGTATATCCCGTGGGACAGGCTCTGGAAACACCATATATTTT.

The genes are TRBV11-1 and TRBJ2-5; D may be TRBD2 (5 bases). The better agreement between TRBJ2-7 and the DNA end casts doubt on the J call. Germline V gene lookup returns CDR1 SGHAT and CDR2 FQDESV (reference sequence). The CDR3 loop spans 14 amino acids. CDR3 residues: CASTRRGGLYEQYF. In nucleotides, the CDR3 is TGTGCCAGCACCAGGAGAGGCGGACTCTACGAGCAGTACTTC.

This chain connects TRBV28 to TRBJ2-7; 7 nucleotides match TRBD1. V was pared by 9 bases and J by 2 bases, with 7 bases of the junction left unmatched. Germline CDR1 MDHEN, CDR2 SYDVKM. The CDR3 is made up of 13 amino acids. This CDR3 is CASTGDHTYEQYF. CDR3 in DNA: TGTGCCAGTACAGGGGACCACACCTACGAGCAGTACTTC.

The CDR3 region is CASSFSTGAENTEAFF. The CDR3, as DNA: TGTGCCAGCAGTTTCTCGACGGGGGCAGAGAACACTGAAGCTTTCTTT. The chain has TRBV7-2 and TRBJ1-1; tentatively, D is TRBD1 (6 bases). With 6 bases removed from V and 1 base from J, the gap between germline ends came to 18 bases. Per the germline V gene, CDR1 is SGHTA and CDR2 is FQGNSA. The CDR3 totals 16 residues.

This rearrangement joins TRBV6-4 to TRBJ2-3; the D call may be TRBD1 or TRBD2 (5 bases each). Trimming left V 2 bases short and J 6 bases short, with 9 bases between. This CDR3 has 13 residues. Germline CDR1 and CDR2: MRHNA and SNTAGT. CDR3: CASSDRGVDTQYF. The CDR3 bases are TGTGCCAGCAGTGACAGGGGAGTCGATACGCAGTATTTT.

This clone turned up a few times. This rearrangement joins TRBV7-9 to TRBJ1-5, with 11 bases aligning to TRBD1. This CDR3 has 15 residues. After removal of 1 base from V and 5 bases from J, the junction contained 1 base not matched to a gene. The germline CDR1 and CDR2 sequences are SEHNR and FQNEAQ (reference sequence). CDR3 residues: CASSLGTGGDQPQHF. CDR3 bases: TGTGCCAGCAGCTTAGGGACAGGGGGCGATCAGCCCCAGCATTTT.

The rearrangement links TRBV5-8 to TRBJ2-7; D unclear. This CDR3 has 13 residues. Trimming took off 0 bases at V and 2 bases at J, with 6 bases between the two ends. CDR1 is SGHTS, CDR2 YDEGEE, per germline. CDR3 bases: TGTGCCAGCAGCTTGGCGGGTACCTACGAGCAGTACTTC. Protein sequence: CASSLAGTYEQYF.

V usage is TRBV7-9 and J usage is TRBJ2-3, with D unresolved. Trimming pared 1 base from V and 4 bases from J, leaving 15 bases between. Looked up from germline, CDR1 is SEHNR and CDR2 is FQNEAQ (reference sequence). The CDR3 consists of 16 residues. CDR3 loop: CASSLELGLDSDTQYF. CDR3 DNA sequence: TGTGCCAGCAGCTTAGAACTTGGGCTAGACTCAGATACGCAGTATTTT. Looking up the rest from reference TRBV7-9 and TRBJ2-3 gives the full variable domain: DTGVSQNPRHKITKRGQNVTFRCDPISEHNRLYWYRQTLGQGPEFLTYFQNEAQLEKSRLLSDRFSAERPKGSFSTLEIQRTEQGDSAMYLCASSLELGLDSDTQYFGPGTRLTVL.

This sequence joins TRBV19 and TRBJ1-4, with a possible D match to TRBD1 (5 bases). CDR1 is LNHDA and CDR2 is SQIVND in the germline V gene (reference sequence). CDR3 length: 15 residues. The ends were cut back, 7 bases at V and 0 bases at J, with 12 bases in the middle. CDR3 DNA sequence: TGTGCCAGTATTAATAGGGGAGCAACTAATGAAAAACTGTTTTTT. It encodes CASINRGATNEKLFF.

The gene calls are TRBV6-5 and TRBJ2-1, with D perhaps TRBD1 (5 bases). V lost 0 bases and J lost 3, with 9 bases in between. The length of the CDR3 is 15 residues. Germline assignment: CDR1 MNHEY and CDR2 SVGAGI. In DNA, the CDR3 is TGTGCCAGCAGTTACTCGCAGGGTAGCTACAATGAGCAGTTCTTC. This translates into CASSYSQGSYNEQFF.

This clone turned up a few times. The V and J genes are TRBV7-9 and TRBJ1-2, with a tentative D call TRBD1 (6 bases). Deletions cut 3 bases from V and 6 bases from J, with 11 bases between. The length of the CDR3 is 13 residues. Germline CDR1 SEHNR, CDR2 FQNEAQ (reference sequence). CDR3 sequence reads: CASSFRGANGYTF. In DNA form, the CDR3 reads TGTGCCAGCAGCTTTAGGGGGGCGAATGGCTACACCTTC.

CDR3 residues: CASRLSGANVLTF. Here the CDR3 DNA reads TGTGCCTCCCGTCTCTCTGGGGCCAACGTCCTGACTTTC. The chain couples TRBV11-2 to TRBJ2-6, with D uncertain. Trimming pared 11 bases from V and 0 bases from J, leaving 8 bases between. Germline lookup yields CDR1 SGHAT and CDR2 FQNNGV. The CDR3 is 13 amino acids. The variable domain in full, with the rest retrieved from reference TRBV11-2 and TRBJ2-6, is EAGVAQSPRYKIIEKRQSVAFWCNPISGHATLYWYQQILGQGPKLLIQFQNNGVVDDSQLPKDRFSAERLKGVDSTLKIQPAKLEDSAVYLCASRLSGANVLTFGAGSRLTVL.

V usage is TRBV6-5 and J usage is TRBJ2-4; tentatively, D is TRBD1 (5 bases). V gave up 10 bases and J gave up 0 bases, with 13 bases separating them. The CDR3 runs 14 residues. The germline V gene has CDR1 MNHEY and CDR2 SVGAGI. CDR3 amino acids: CATKRGGAKNIQYF. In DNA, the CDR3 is TGTGCCACCAAAAGGGGTGGAGCCAAAAACATTCAGTACTTC.

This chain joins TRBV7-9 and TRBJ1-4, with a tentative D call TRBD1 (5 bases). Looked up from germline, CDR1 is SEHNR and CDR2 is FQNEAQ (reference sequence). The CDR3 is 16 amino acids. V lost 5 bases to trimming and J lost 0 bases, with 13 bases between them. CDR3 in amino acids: CASSRRYRSTNEKLFF. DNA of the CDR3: TGTGCCAGCAGCCGCCGGTACAGGTCAACTAATGAAAAACTGTTTTTT. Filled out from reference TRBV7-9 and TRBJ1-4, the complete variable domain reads DTGVSQNPRHKITKRGQNVTFRCDPISEHNRLYWYRQTLGQGPEFLTYFQNEAQLEKSRLLSDRFSAERPKGSFSTLEIQRTEQGDSAMYLCASSRRYRSTNEKLFFGSGTQLSVL.

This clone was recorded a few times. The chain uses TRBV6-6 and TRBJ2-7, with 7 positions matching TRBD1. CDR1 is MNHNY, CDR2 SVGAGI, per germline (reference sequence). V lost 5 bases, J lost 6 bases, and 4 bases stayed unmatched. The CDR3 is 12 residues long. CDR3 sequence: CASSRQGSEQYF. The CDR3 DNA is TGTGCCAGCAGTAGACAGGGTTCCGAGCAGTACTTC.

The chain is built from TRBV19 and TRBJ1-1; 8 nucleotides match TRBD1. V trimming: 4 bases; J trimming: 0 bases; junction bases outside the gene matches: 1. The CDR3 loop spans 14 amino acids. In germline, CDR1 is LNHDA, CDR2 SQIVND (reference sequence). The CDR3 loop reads CASSKGQVNTEAFF. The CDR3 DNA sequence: TGTGCCAGTAGTAAGGGACAGGTGAACACTGAAGCTTTCTTT.

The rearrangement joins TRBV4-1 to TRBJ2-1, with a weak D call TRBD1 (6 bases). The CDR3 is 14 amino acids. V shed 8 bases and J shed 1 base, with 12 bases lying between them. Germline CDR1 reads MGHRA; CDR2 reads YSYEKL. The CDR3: CASHATGSYNEQFF. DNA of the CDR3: TGCGCCAGCCATGCGACAGGATCCTACAATGAGCAGTTCTTC.

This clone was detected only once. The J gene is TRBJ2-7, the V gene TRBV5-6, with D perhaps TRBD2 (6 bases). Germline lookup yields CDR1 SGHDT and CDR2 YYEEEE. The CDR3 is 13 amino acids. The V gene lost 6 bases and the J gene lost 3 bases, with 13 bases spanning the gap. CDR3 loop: CASNRGGIYEQYF. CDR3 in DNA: TGTGCCAGCAACCGAGGAGGGATCTACGAGCAGTACTTC.

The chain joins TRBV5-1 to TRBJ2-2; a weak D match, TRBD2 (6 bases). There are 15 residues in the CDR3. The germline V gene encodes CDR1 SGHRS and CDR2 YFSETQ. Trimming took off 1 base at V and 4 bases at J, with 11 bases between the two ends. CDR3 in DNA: TGCGCCAGCAGCTTGACGGGACTTTTCACCGGGGAGCTGTTTTTT. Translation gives CASSLTGLFTGELFF.

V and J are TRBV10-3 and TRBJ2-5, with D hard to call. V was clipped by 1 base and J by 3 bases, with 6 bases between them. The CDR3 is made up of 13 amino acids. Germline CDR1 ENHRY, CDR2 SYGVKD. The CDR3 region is CAISELGKETQYF. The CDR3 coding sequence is TGTGCCATCAGTGAGTTAGGGAAAGAGACCCAGTACTTC.

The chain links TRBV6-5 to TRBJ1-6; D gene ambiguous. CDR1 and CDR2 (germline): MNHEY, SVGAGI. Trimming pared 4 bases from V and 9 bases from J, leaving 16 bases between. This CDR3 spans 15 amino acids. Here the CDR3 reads CASSLKRAGVSPLHF. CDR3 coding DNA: TGTGCCAGCAGTTTAAAGAGGGCTGGGGTTTCACCCCTCCACTTT.

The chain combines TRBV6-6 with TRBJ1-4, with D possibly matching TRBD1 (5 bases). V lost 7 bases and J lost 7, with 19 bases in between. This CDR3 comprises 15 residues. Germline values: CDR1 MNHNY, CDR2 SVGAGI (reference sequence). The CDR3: CASTLMGGNFEKLFF. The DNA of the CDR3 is TGTGCCAGCACCCTCATGGGGGGTAACTTTGAAAAACTGTTTTTT.

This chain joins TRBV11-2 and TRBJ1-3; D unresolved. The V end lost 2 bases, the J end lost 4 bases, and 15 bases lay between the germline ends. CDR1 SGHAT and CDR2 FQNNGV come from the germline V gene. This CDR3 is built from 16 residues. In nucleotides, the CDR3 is TGTGCCAGCAGCTTAATCCTTGGAGGGCGGGGAAACACCATATATTTT. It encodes CASSLILGGRGNTIYF.

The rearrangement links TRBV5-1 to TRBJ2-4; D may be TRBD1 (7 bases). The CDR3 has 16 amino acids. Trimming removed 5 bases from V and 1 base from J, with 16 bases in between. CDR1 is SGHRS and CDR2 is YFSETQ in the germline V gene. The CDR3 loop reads CASSFGPGGAKNIQYF. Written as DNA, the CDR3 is TGCGCCAGCAGTTTCGGACCAGGGGGGGCCAAAAACATTCAGTACTTC.

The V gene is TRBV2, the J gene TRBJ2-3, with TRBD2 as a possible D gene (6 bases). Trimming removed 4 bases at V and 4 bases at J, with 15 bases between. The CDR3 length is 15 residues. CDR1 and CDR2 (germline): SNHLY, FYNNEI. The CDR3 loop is CASSAIGSGADTQYF. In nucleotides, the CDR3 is TGTGCCAGCAGTGCCATCGGGAGTGGCGCAGATACGCAGTATTTT.

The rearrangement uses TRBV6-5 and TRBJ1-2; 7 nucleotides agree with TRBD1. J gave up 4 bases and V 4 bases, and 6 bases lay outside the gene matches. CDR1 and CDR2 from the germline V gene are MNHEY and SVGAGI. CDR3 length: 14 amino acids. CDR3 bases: TGTGCCAGCAGTTCTCTCGGGACAGCCTATGGCTACACCTTC. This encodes CASSSLGTAYGYTF.

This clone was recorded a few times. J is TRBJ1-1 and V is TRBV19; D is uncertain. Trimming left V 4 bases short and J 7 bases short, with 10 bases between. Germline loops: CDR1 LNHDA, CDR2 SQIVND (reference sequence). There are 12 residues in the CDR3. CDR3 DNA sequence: TGTGCCAGTAGTAACTTCGGAAGTGAAGCTTTCTTT. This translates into CASSNFGSEAFF.

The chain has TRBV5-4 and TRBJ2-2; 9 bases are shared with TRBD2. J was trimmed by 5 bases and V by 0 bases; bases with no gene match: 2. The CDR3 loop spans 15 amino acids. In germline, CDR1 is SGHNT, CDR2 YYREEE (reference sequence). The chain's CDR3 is CASSLGLAGTGELFF. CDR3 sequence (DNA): TGTGCCAGCAGCTTGGGGCTAGCGGGAACCGGGGAGCTGTTTTTT.

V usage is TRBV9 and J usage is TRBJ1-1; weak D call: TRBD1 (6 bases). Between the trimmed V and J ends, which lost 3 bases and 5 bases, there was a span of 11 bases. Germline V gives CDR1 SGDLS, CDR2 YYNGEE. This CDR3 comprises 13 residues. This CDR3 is CASSDRVGTEAFF. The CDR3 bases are TGTGCCAGCAGCGACAGGGTAGGGACTGAAGCTTTCTTT. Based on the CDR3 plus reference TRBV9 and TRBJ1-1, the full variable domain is DSGVTQTPKHLITATGQRVTLRCSPRSGDLSVYWYQQSLDQGLQFLIQYYNGEERAKGNILERFSAQQFPDLHSELNLSSLELGDSALYFCASSDRVGTEAFFGQGTRLTVV.

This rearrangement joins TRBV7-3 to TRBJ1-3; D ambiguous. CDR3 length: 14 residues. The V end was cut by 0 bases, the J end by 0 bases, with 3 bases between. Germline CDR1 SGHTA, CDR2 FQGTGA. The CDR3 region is CASSLTGSGNTIYF. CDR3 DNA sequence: TGTGCCAGCAGCTTAACCGGCTCTGGAAACACCATATATTTT.